This T cell receptor (beta chain) was captured by sequencing in a study of blood T cell repertoires in COVID-19. Study summary: COVID-19 samples from acute and convalescent phases originated in the United States, Italy and Spain. The analysed material was cDNA or gDNA that came from T cells, B-cell-depleted T cells, or PBMCs.

Study processing details: Researchers report that nucleated cell counts were estimated from reference gene primer amplification. TCRdb's copy holds only in-frame clones and misses some; the assay was immunoSEQ multiplex PCR. V and J calls and clone size are as listed in that table; D and trimming were resolved from the DNA. This sample has approximately 94,000 clones, with more than 85% found just once. Deletions cut 5 bases from V and 3 bases from J, with 10 bases between. The CDR3 extends over 13 amino acids. Germline-derived CDR1 and CDR2 are SGHTA and FQGTGA. The chain joins TRBV7-3 to TRBJ1-1, with D possibly TRBD1 on 5 matching bases. Sequenced sample: peripheral blood. This sequence originates from a man in his fifties or sixties with active COVID-19. CDR3 sequence reads: CASSTDRYTEAFF. As DNA, the CDR3 is TGTGCCAGCAGCACCGACAGATACACTGAAGCTTTCTTT.